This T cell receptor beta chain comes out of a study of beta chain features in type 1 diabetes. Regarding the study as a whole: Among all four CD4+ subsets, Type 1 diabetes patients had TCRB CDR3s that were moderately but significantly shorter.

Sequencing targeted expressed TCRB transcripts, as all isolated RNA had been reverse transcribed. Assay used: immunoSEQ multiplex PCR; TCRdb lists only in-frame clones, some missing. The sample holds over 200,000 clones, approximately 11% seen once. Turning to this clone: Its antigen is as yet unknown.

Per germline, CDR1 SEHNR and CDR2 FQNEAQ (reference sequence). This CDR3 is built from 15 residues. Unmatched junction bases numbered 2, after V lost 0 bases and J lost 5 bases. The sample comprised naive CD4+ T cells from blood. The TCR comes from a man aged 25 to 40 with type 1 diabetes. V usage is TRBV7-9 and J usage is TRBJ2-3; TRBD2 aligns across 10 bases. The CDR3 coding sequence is TGTGCCAGCAGCTTAGCGAGCGGGGGGGGAGATACGCAGTATTTT. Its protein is CASSLASGGGDTQYF.